These 30 T cell receptor beta chains were all obtained from the same sample, sequenced in a study of blood T cell repertoires in COVID-19. Generated by immunoSEQ multiplex PCR, the TCRdb table keeps only in-frame clones and is missing some. There are 150,000 to 200,000 clones in the sample; around 79% occur only once, and 9.5% to 12% lies in the top ten. Sequenced input: PBMCs or T cells enriched from blood (not recorded which). The receptors originated from a man between 45 and 60 years old who had recovered from COVID-19.

V and J are TRBV19 and TRBJ1-4, with a tentative D call TRBD1 (5 bases). In germline, CDR1 is LNHDA, CDR2 SQIVND (reference sequence). This CDR3 has 11 residues. Trimming pared 8 bases from V and 7 bases from J, leaving 8 bases between. CDR3 in DNA: TGTGCCAGTTTTCAGGGTGAAAAACTGTTTTTT. As protein: CASFQGEKLFF.

The CDR3, as DNA: TGTGCCAGCAGCTCCTACAGGGGAGTAACGGGGGCCAACGTCCTGACTTTC. Its protein is CASSSYRGVTGANVLTF. This chain uses TRBV5-6 with TRBJ2-6; TRBD1 agrees at 7 bases. The J segment lost 4 bases and the V segment lost 3 bases, leaving 10 bases of the junction unmatched. This CDR3 is 17 amino acids long. Germline-derived CDR1 and CDR2 are SGHDT and YYEEEE.

V and J are TRBV9 and TRBJ2-2; 7 bases match TRBD2. This CDR3 region has 14 residues. V was clipped by 2 bases and J by 5 bases; unmatched bases: 3. The V gene's germline CDR1 is SGDLS and CDR2 YYNGEE. The DNA of the CDR3 is TGTGCCAGCAGCGTTACTAGCGCTACCGGGGAGCTGTTTTTT. Its translation is CASSVTSATGELFF.

J is TRBJ2-5 and V is TRBV3-1 (or the pseudogene TRBV3-2); TRBD1 might be the D (5 bases). V lost 5 bases to trimming and J lost 4 bases, with 5 bases between them. CDR1 is LGHDT, CDR2 YNNKEL, per germline (reference sequence). The CDR3 totals 11 residues. CDR3: CASSDRETQYF. The CDR3 DNA sequence: TGTGCCAGCAGCGACAGAGAGACCCAGTACTTC.

This sequence joins TRBV20-1 and TRBJ1-4; D is unclear. V lost 3 bases and J lost 1, with 9 bases in between. The CDR3 spans 14 residues. Germline loops: CDR1 DFQATT, CDR2 SNEGSKA (reference sequence). The CDR3 sequence: CSASGPETNEKLFF. The CDR3 nucleotides are TGCAGTGCTAGTGGGCCAGAAACTAATGAAAAACTGTTTTTT.

V gene TRBV7-9 combines with J gene TRBJ1-3, with TRBD1 matching 7 bases. The V and J ends lost 5 bases and 3 bases, in that order; junction bases with no gene match: 7. Per germline, CDR1 SEHNR and CDR2 FQNEAQ (reference sequence). The CDR3 contains 15 residues. In DNA, the CDR3 is TGTGCCAGCAGCCGACACCAGGGGGATGGAAACACCATATATTTT. Translation: CASSRHQGDGNTIYF. The variable domain in full, with the rest retrieved from reference TRBV7-9 and TRBJ1-3, is DTGVSQNPRHKITKRGQNVTFRCDPISEHNRLYWYRQTLGQGPEFLTYFQNEAQLEKSRLLSDRFSAERPKGSFSTLEIQRTEQGDSAMYLCASSRHQGDGNTIYFGEGSWLTVV.

The chain has TRBV10-2 and TRBJ2-2; D is possibly TRBD1 (5 bases). The V gene's germline CDR1 is WSHSY and CDR2 SAAADI. V gave up 0 bases and J gave up 7 bases, with 12 bases separating them. This CDR3 region has 15 residues. The CDR3 region is CASSESPGLNGELFF. In DNA, the CDR3 is TGCGCCAGCAGTGAGTCTCCAGGGTTAAACGGGGAGCTGTTTTTT.

This chain connects TRBV11-2 to TRBJ1-1, with 9 bases that match TRBD1. The CDR3 extends over 15 amino acids. CDR1 is SGHAT, CDR2 FQNNGV, per germline. Trimming cost V 6 bases and J 0 bases; bases outside gene matches: 5. CDR3 sequence reads: CASSPGTGLNTEAFF. CDR3 DNA sequence: TGTGCCAGCAGTCCCGGGACAGGGCTGAACACTGAAGCTTTCTTT.

The J gene is TRBJ1-1, the V gene TRBV5-1; TRBD1 matches 11 bases. Germline CDR1 reads SGHRS; CDR2 reads YFSETQ. Losses at the gene ends were 2 bases for V and 7 bases for J; bases not matched to a gene: 16. CDR3 length: 18 residues. CDR3 nucleotides: TGCGCCAGCAGCTTATCTGGGACAGGGGGTCTTGGGGCCCATGAAGCTTTCTTT. Its translation: CASSLSGTGGLGAHEAFF.

This chain joins TRBV11-1 and TRBJ2-1; 11 bases fit TRBD2. Germline CDR1 reads SGHAT; CDR2 reads FQDESV (reference sequence). V was clipped by 4 bases and J by 13 bases; unmatched bases: 9. This CDR3 has 14 residues. CDR3 residues: CASSSPPGTSGQFF. CDR3 in DNA: TGTGCCAGCAGCTCACCCCCCGGGACTAGCGGCCAGTTCTTC. Full variable domain (rest looked up from reference TRBV11-1 and TRBJ2-1): EAEVAQSPRYKITEKSQAVAFWCDPISGHATLYWYRQILGQGPELLVQFQDESVVDDSQLPKDRFSAERLKGVDSTLKIQPAELGDSAMYLCASSSPPGTSGQFFGPGTRLTVL.

The V and J genes are TRBV19 and TRBJ2-1; TRBD1 matches 8 bases. CDR3 length: 18 amino acids. V lost 5 bases to trimming and J lost 1 base; unmatched junction nucleotides: 13. Germline values: CDR1 LNHDA, CDR2 SQIVND (reference sequence). CDR3: CASSSRTDRERSYNEQFF. CDR3 sequence (DNA): TGTGCCAGTAGTTCCAGGACGGACAGGGAACGGTCCTACAATGAGCAGTTCTTC.

CDR3 DNA sequence: TGTGCCAGCAGTGAGGGATCGTATGGCTACACCTTC. Protein product: CASSEGSYGYTF. The chain carries TRBV6-2 or TRBV6-3 and TRBJ1-2; D unclear. Trimming stripped 5 bases from V and 5 bases from J, with 9 bases between. CDR3 length: 12 amino acids. Per the germline V gene, CDR1 is MNHEY and CDR2 is SVGEGT.

The genes are TRBV5-4 and TRBJ2-5; a weak D match, TRBD2 (5 bases). The germline V gene encodes CDR1 SGHNT and CDR2 YYREEE (reference sequence). The CDR3 extends over 15 amino acids. Trimming took off 2 bases at V and 5 bases at J, with 16 bases between the two ends. CDR3 sequence reads: CASSLRTGMGETQYF. The CDR3 DNA follows: TGTGCCAGCAGCTTACGGACTGGGATGGGCGAGACCCAGTACTTC. The complete variable domain, with remaining parts taken from reference TRBV5-4 and TRBJ2-5, reads ETGVTQSPTHLIKTRGQQVTLRCSSQSGHNTVSWYQQALGQGPQFIFQYYREEENGRGNFPPRFSGLQFPNYSSELNVNALELDDSALYLCASSLRTGMGETQYFGPGTRLLVL.

This clone was observed a single time. This chain connects TRBV5-4 to TRBJ1-1; tentatively, D is TRBD1 (5 bases). The germline CDR1 and CDR2 sequences are SGHNT and YYREEE (reference sequence). The germline V and J ends were trimmed by 3 bases and 4 bases, with 16 bases remaining between them. The CDR3 is 15 residues long. The CDR3 bases are TGTGCCAGCAGCTCCTCGAATGGGGCCAGCACTGAAGCTTTCTTT. This codes for CASSSSNGASTEAFF. Looking up the rest from reference TRBV5-4 and TRBJ1-1 gives the full variable domain: ETGVTQSPTHLIKTRGQQVTLRCSSQSGHNTVSWYQQALGQGPQFIFQYYREEENGRGNFPPRFSGLQFPNYSSELNVNALELDDSALYLCASSSSNGASTEAFFGQGTRLTVV.

The CDR3 DNA reads as TGTGCCAGCAGTGAATGGACAGGGAAAAGTGGGGCCAACGTCCTGACTTTC. As protein: CASSEWTGKSGANVLTF. J is TRBJ2-6 and V is TRBV27; 8 positions agree with TRBD1. The CDR3 totals 17 residues. The trim removed 5 bases at V and 3 bases at J, leaving 9 bases unmatched. CDR1 is MNHEY and CDR2 is SMNVEV in the germline V gene (reference sequence). The full variable domain, rest sourced from reference TRBV27 and TRBJ2-6, is EAQVTQNPRYLITVTGKKLTVTCSQNMNHEYMSWYRQDPGLGLRQIYYSMNVEVTDKGDVPEGYKVSRKEKRNFPLILESPSPNQTSLYFCASSEWTGKSGANVLTFGAGSRLTVL.

This sequence joins TRBV27 and TRBJ2-3; TRBD2 aligns across 12 bases. Germline V lookup: CDR1 MNHEY, CDR2 SMNVEV (reference sequence). This CDR3 spans 15 amino acids. Trimming cost V 6 bases and J 4 bases; bases outside gene matches: 5. The CDR3 sequence: CASRRLAGDSDTQYF. The CDR3 region has the DNA TGTGCCAGCAGGAGACTAGCGGGAGACTCAGATACGCAGTATTTT.

The genes are TRBV5-1 and TRBJ1-1; 10 bases agree with TRBD1. V gave up 4 bases and J gave up 4 bases; unmatched junction bases: 4. The CDR3 is 14 residues long. Germline CDR1 SGHRS, CDR2 YFSETQ. The CDR3 DNA follows: TGCGCCAGCAGCAGCCGGACAGGGGGCACTGAAGCTTTCTTT. The encoded protein is CASSSRTGGTEAFF. The full variable domain, in which reference TRBV5-1 and TRBJ1-1 provide the parts outside the CDR3, is KAGVTQTPRYLIKTRGQQVTLSCSPISGHRSVSWYQQTPGQGLQFLFEYFSETQRNKGNFPGRFSGRQFSNSRSEMNVSTLELGDSALYLCASSSRTGGTEAFFGQGTRLTVV.

J is TRBJ2-1 and V is TRBV21-1; the listed D gene, TRBD1, was not tested against the DNA. TRBV21-1 is flagged as a pseudogene. The CDR3 consists of 14 residues. The CDR3, as DNA: TGTGCCAGCAGCTCCCCCCGGCCTACAGATGAGCAGTTCTTC. Amino acid sequence: CASSSPRPTDEQFF.

J is TRBJ2-1 and V is TRBV7-2; perhaps TRBD2 as D (7 bases). V was shortened by 2 bases and J by 4 bases, with 15 bases between the two germline ends. CDR1 and CDR2 from the germline V gene are SGHTA and FQGNSA. There are 16 residues in the CDR3. The CDR3 is CASSLNRGGRYNEQFF. CDR3 sequence (DNA): TGTGCCAGCAGCTTAAATCGCGGGGGCCGATACAATGAGCAGTTCTTC.

The V gene is TRBV7-9, the J gene TRBJ1-4; TRBD1 matches at 8 bases. The CDR3 extends over 14 amino acids. The V and J ends lost 4 bases and 6 bases, in that order; junction bases with no gene match: 4. Per the germline V gene, CDR1 is SEHNR and CDR2 is FQNEAQ (reference sequence). The CDR3 protein is CASSWTGRHEKLFF. Written as DNA, the CDR3 is TGTGCCAGCAGCTGGACAGGGCGTCATGAAAAACTGTTTTTT. The variable domain in full, with the rest retrieved from reference TRBV7-9 and TRBJ1-4, is DTGVSQNPRHKITKRGQNVTFRCDPISEHNRLYWYRQTLGQGPEFLTYFQNEAQLEKSRLLSDRFSAERPKGSFSTLEIQRTEQGDSAMYLCASSWTGRHEKLFFGSGTQLSVL.

The rearrangement uses TRBV5-4 and TRBJ1-4; the match to TRBD1 covers 10 bases. The junction had 7 bases not matched to a gene; V was cut back by 4 bases and J by 7 bases. The CDR3 is 15 residues long. The germline V gene has CDR1 SGHNT and CDR2 YYREEE (reference sequence). As DNA, the CDR3 is TGTGCCAGCAGCGAGACAGGGGGCGTCGGTGAAAAACTGTTTTTT. Residues: CASSETGGVGEKLFF.

The count of this clone is one. The chain is built from TRBV5-1 and TRBJ2-2; 7 positions match TRBD2. V shed 2 bases, J shed 7 bases, and the junction held 11 bases outside the gene matches. The CDR3 length is 16 residues. The germline gives CDR1 SGHRS, CDR2 YFSETQ. The CDR3 protein is CASSLSSGNYDGELFF. The DNA of the CDR3 is TGCGCCAGCAGCTTATCGAGCGGGAACTATGACGGGGAGCTGTTTTTT.

The chain combines TRBV28 with TRBJ1-4; no clear D gene. The CDR3 runs to 12 residues. With 5 bases removed from V and 10 bases from J, the gap between germline ends came to 11 bases. Germline V lookup: CDR1 MDHEN, CDR2 SYDVKM. DNA for the CDR3: TGTGCCAGCAGTGTCCAGGACTCAAAACTGTTTTTT. This sequence encodes CASSVQDSKLFF.

The J gene is TRBJ1-2, the V gene TRBV18, with D uncertain. The CDR3 spans 15 residues. The V gene lost 3 bases and the J gene lost 8 bases, with 19 bases spanning the gap. Germline V gene lookup returns CDR1 KGHSH and CDR2 LQKENI. CDR3 in amino acids: CASSPNRDGSRGYTF. The CDR3 DNA reads TGTGCCAGCTCACCCAACCGGGATGGGTCGAGAGGCTACACCTTC.

V is TRBV24-1 and J is TRBJ2-3; 7 positions match TRBD2. The CDR3 runs 15 residues. V shed 4 bases, J shed 3 bases, and the junction held 6 bases outside the gene matches. Germline V gene lookup returns CDR1 KGHDR and CDR2 SFDVKD. The CDR3 sequence is CATSENSGATDTQYF. The CDR3 region has the DNA TGTGCCACCAGTGAGAACAGCGGGGCTACAGATACGCAGTATTTT.

The chain couples TRBV6-5 to TRBJ1-5; D possibly corresponds to TRBD1 (5 bases). CDR1 is MNHEY and CDR2 is SVGAGI in the germline V gene. This CDR3 region has 13 residues. V shed 7 bases and J shed 9 bases, with 16 bases lying between them. In DNA form, the CDR3 reads TGTGCCAGCAACTCCCCGGCCACAGGGCCCCAGCATTTT. Its translation is CASNSPATGPQHF.

The chain couples TRBV20-1 to TRBJ2-7; TRBD1 aligns across 7 bases. This CDR3 region has 14 residues. V lost 3 bases, J lost 2 bases, and 7 bases stayed unmatched. CDR1 is DFQATT, CDR2 SNEGSKA, per germline (reference sequence). The CDR3 coding sequence is TGCAGTGCTAGTAAGGACAGGAGACCCTACGAGCAGTACTTC. As protein: CSASKDRRPYEQYF.

This chain joins TRBV28 and TRBJ2-1; 7 bases are a match to TRBD1. The CDR3 runs 16 residues. Germline values: CDR1 MDHEN, CDR2 SYDVKM. J lost 0 bases, V lost 6 bases, and 8 bases had no gene match. The CDR3 DNA reads as TGTGCCAGCAGAGGGGGCCTGGGGTTCTCCTACAATGAGCAGTTCTTC. Translation gives CASRGGLGFSYNEQFF.

The gene calls are TRBV3-1 (or the pseudogene TRBV3-2) and TRBJ1-4, with D unresolved. CDR1 LGHDT and CDR2 YNNKEL come from the germline V gene (reference sequence). This CDR3 has 12 amino acids. V was trimmed by 1 base and J by 6 bases, leaving 3 bases between them. CDR3 residues: CASSQGHEKLFF. DNA for the CDR3: TGTGCCAGCAGCCAAGGGCATGAAAAACTGTTTTTT.

The CDR3 DNA reads TGTGCCAGCAGGACCGCGGATCGCTACACCTTC. Translation: CASRTADRYTF. The J gene is TRBJ1-2, the V gene TRBV6-5; no firm D call. CDR3 length: 11 amino acids. Trimming cost V 6 bases and J 9 bases, with 11 bases left between them. Germline CDR1 is MNHEY and CDR2 is SVGAGI.